This TCR beta chain was sequenced in a study of cytomegalovirus exposure and HLA in healthy donors. This clone has a single count. What it recognizes is unknown. Germline V gives CDR1 SGDLS, CDR2 YYNGEE. With 0 bases clipped from V and 1 base from J, the junction kept 6 bases outside the gene matches. The length of the CDR3 is 17 residues. TCRdb's table, derived via immunoSEQ multiplex PCR, lists solely in-frame clones and lacks some. The sample has about 130,000 clones, almost 85% seen once. Study-level results: Many donors carried some public TCRs, although rarity characterized most TCR sequences.

Sequenced: PBMCs. The J gene is TRBJ2-2, the V gene TRBV9; TRBD1 matches at 7 bases. This TCR was recovered from a man aged 25-45 years in good health and CMV-seropositive. CDR3 in amino acids: CASSVVEGARNTGELFF. CDR3 DNA: TGTGCCAGCAGCGTAGTAGAGGGGGCCCGGAACACCGGGGAGCTGTTTTTT.